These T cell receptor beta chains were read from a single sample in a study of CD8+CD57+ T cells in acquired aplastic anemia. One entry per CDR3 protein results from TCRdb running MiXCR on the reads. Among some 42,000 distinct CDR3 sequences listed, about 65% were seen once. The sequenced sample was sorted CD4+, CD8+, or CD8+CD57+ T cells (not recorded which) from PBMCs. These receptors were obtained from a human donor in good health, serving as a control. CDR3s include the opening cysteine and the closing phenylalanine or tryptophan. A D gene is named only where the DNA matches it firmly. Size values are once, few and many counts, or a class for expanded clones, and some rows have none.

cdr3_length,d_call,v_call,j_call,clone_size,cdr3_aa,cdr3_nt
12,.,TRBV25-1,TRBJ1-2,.,CASSGTTYGYTF,TGTGCCAGCAGTGGGACAACCTATGGCTACACCTTC
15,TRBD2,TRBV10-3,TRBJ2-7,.,CAISKTRGEADEQYF,TGTGCCATCAGTAAGACGCGGGGGGAAGCGGACGAGCAGTACTTC
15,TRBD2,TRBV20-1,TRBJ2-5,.,CSAFGLAGGVETQYF,TGCAGTGCATTCGGACTAGCGGGGGGAGTGGAGACCCAGTACTTC
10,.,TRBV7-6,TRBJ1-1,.,CASSQTAAFF,TGTGCCAGCAGCCAAACAGCAGCTTTCTTT
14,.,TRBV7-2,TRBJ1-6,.,CASSSTYGNSPLHF,TGTGCCAGCAGCTCGACATATGGTAATTCACCCCTCCACTTT
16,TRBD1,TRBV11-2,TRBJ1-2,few,CASRSGTGRTNYGYTF,TGTGCCAGCAGGTCCGGGACAGGTAGAACTAACTATGGCTACACCTTC
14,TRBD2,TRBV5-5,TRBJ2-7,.,CASSLTSGVYEQYF,TGTGCCAGCAGCTTAACTAGCGGGGTTTACGAGCAGTACTTC
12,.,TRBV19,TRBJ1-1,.,CASNNGRARAFF,TGTGCCAGTAACAATGGGAGGGCGCGGGCTTTCTTT
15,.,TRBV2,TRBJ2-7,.,CASSEGAAKSYEQYF,TGTGCCAGCAGTGAAGGGGCGGCGAAGTCCTACGAGCAGTACTTC
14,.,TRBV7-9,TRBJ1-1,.,CASSYGVLGTEAFF,TGTGCCAGCAGCTACGGGGTGTTGGGCACTGAAGCTTTCTTT
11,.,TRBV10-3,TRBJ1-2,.,CAISVGGGYTF,TGTGCCATCAGCGTCGGTGGGGGGTACACCTTC
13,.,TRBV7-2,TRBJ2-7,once,CASSLLGIYEQYF,TGTGCCAGCAGCTTGCTAGGGATCTACGAGCAGTACTTC
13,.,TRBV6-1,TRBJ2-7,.,CASSHGSGYEQYF,TGTGCCAGCAGTCATGGATCCGGCTACGAGCAGTACTTC
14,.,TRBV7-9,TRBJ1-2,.,CASSPGTSNYGYTF,TGTGCCAGCAGCCCAGGGACATCAAACTATGGCTACACCTTC
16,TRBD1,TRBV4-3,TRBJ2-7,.,CASSQDPGTGGYEQYF,TGCGCCAGCAGCCAAGATCCGGGGACAGGGGGCTACGAGCAGTACTTC
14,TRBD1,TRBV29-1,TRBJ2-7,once,CSVFRAGTGGEQYF,TGCAGCGTTTTCAGGGCCGGGACAGGGGGCGAGCAGTACTTC
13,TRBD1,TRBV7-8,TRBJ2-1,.,CASINTGGSEQFF,TGTGCCAGCATCAACACAGGGGGCAGTGAGCAGTTCTTC
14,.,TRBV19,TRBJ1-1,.,CASSMEGLNTEAFF,TGTGCCAGTAGCATGGAAGGGTTGAACACTGAAGCTTTCTTT
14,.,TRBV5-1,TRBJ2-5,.,CASSLAMVQETQYF,TGCGCCAGCAGCTTAGCAATGGTTCAAGAGACCCAGTACTTC
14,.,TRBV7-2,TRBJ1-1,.,CASSDRLSGTEAFF,TGTGCCAGCAGCGACAGGTTAAGTGGGACTGAAGCTTTCTTT
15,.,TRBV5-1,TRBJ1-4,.,CASSKQGIVDEKLFF,TGCGCCAGCAGTAAACAGGGAATCGTGGATGAAAAACTGTTTTTT
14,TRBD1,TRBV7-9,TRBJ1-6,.,CATSSGTGRSPLHF,TGTGCCACCAGCTCCGGGACAGGGCGTTCACCCCTCCACTTT
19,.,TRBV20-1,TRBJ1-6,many,CSARDAGGGVGPYNSPLHF,TGCAGTGCTAGAGATGCCGGCGGGGGGGTTGGCCCCTATAATTCACCCCTCCACTTT